This is a list of T cell receptor beta chains from one sample in a study of blood T cell repertoires in COVID-19. Sequenced by immunoSEQ multiplex PCR; TCRdb stores in-frame clones only, minus some. This sample carries a few hundred thousand clones, 86% of them seen once, and the ten largest clones take approximately 14%. Sequencing used peripheral blood. The receptors stem from a woman in her 70s with COVID-19, enrolled during active disease. Both conserved end residues are part of each CDR3. The order of the fields is clone size, J gene, V gene, D gene, CDR3 DNA, CDR3 protein. The D gene is left open where the match is weak. The listing skips clone size in some rows; elsewhere it reads once, few, many or a size class.

- TRBJ2-7 TRBV9 - TGTGCCAGCAGCCCGAGGGGGGGGGCAAACGAGCAGTACTTC CASSPRGGANEQYF
- TRBJ1-1 TRBV30 - TGTGCCTGGAGTACGAGCCTTCTCCGGAACACTGAAGCTTTCTTT CAWSTSLLRNTEAFF
- TRBJ1-4 TRBV18 - TGTGCCAGCTCAGAACAAATCTCAAGTGAAAAACTGTTTTTT CASSEQISSEKLFF
- TRBJ1-5 TRBV4-3 - TGCGCCAGCAGCCAAGTAGGGGGAGTTTCGCCCCAGCATTTT CASSQVGGVSPQHF
- TRBJ2-7 TRBV5-5 TRBD1 TGTGCCAGCAGCCCCGGGACAGGGGGCGTCCACGAGCAGTACTTC CASSPGTGGVHEQYF
once TRBJ2-3 TRBV7-3 - TGTGCCAGCAGCCCCCGAGGTAGCTCAGATACGCAGTATTTT CASSPRGSSDTQYF
- TRBJ2-5 TRBV24-1 TRBD2 TGTGCCACCAGTGCTAGCGGGGGCCTTCAAGAGACCCAGTACTTC CATSASGGLQETQYF
- TRBJ2-2 TRBV7-9 TRBD2 TGTGCCAGCAGACCAAGCGGGGCGAACACCGGGGAGCTGTTTTTT CASRPSGANTGELFF
- TRBJ1-2 TRBV10-3 TRBD1 TGTGCCACTTTACAGGGGGACTGGGTTGGCTACACCTTC CATLQGDWVGYTF
- TRBJ2-7 TRBV5-1 TRBD2 TGCGCCAGCAGCCCCGGACTAGAGGGGTACGAGCAGTACTTC CASSPGLEGYEQYF
- TRBJ2-5 TRBV7-2 TRBD1 TGTGCCAGCGCCCTAACCGGGACAGGGGGTTGGGAGACCCAGTACTTC CASALTGTGGWETQYF
- TRBJ1-1 TRBV7-2 - TGTGCCAGCAGCTTAGAGGTGACAGCGAACACTGAAGCTTTCTTT CASSLEVTANTEAFF
- TRBJ2-3 TRBV30 - TGTGCCTGGAGTGTACTGGGCTACACAGATACGCAGTATTTT CAWSVLGYTDTQYF
- TRBJ1-3 TRBV7-2 - TGTGCCAGCAGCCCCCGAGGGGGATACGAAACCGCGGATGGAAACACCATATATTTT CASSPRGGYETADGNTIYF
- TRBJ2-7 TRBV4-1 TRBD1 TGCGCCAGCAGCCAACCGGGACAGGGGGCGCGGTACGAGCAGTACTTC CASSQPGQGARYEQYF
- TRBJ2-1 TRBV24-1 TRBD1 TGTGCCACCAGTGATGTAGGACAGGGGGCCTATGAGCAGTTCTTC CATSDVGQGAYEQFF
- TRBJ1-2 TRBV3-1/TRBV3-2 - TGTGCCAGCAGCCAAGAGCCGGGAGGGAAGGGCTACACCTTC CASSQEPGGKGYTF